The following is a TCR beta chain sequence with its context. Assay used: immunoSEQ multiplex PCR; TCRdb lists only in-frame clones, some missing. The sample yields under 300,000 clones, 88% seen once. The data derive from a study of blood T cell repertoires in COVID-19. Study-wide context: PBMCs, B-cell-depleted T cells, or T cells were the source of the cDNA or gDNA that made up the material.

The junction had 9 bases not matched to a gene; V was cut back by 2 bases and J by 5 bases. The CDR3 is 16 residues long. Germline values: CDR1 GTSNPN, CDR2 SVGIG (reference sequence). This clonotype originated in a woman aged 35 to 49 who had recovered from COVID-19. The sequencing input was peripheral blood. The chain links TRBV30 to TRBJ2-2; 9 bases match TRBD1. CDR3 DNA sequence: TGTGCCTGGAGTCGCGGACAGGGGCGGTGGACCGGGGAGCTGTTTTTT. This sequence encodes CAWSRGQGRWTGELFF.